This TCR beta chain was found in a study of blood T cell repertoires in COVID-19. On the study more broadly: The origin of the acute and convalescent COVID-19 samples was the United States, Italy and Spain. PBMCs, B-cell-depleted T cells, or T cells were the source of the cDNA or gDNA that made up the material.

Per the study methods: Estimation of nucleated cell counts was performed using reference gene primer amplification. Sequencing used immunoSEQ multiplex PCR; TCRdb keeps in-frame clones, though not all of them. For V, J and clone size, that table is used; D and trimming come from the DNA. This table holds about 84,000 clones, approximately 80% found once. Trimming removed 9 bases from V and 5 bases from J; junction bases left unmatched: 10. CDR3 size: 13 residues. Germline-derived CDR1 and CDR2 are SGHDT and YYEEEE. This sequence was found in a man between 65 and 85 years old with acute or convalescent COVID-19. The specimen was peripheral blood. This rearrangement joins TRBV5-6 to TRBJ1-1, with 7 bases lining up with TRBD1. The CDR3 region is CAITRQTGTEAFF. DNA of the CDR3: TGTGCCATCACCCGGCAGACAGGGACTGAAGCTTTCTTT.